This TCR beta chain was profiled in a study of cytomegalovirus exposure and HLA in healthy donors. The CDR3 has 14 amino acids. V lost 4 bases, J lost 4 bases, and 1 base stayed unmatched. The germline gives CDR1 SGHVS, CDR2 FQNEAQ. With 60 Vbeta and 13 Jbeta primers, the PCR was carried out. Only in-frame clones appear in the TCRdb table, and some are missing; sequencing was by immunoSEQ multiplex PCR. The data hold over 75,000 clones, with roughly 75% observed a single time. The V call is TRBV7-8, the J call TRBJ2-7; TRBD2 matches at 13 bases. The sequence was collected from a woman aged 55-69 years in good health and CMV-seronegative. The sequenced sample was PBMCs. This CDR3 is CASSWTSGRYEQYF. The CDR3 DNA reads TGTGCCAGCAGCTGGACTAGCGGGAGATACGAGCAGTACTTC.